This TCR beta chain was found in a study of OX40 agonist ivuxolimab in advanced cancers. Blood sampling was done at baseline, cycle 4 day 1, and cycle 7 day 1. About this clone itself: Its antigen is as yet unknown.

CDR1 SGHTA and CDR2 FQGNSA come from the germline V gene. The CDR3 length is 12 residues. The V end was cut by 2 bases, the J end by 10 bases, with 9 bases between. General study results and limits: Normalized T-cell clonal expansion was also low in some nonresponders.

Method: immunoSEQ multiplex PCR; TCRdb's copy keeps in-frame clones and lacks some. The sample records about 89,000 clones, approximately 91% being singletons. This rearrangement joins TRBV7-2 to TRBJ2-1; no reliable D call. Specimen: CD4+ or CD8+ T cells sorted from blood, collected in a trial of the OX40 agonist ivuxolimab. The clonotype comes from an adult with an advanced solid tumor such as melanoma, head and neck, liver or kidney cancer. The DNA for the CDR3 is TGTGCCAGCAGCTTAAGCCTGTGGGAGCAGTTCTTC. It translates to CASSLSLWEQFF.